The 29 T cell receptor beta chains below all came from one sample that was sequenced in a study of beta chain features in type 1 diabetes. The entirety of the isolated RNA underwent reverse transcription, so expressed TCRB transcripts were sequenced. TCRdb's copy holds only in-frame clones and misses some; the assay was immunoSEQ multiplex PCR. The sample includes 900,000 or so clones, around a sixth seen only once; the top ten take 0.02% to 0.025%. Sequenced input: naive CD4+ T cells from blood. The source is a woman aged 18 to 35 in good health.

The V call is TRBV18, the J call TRBJ2-2; TRBD2 is a possible D gene (6 bases). V lost 2 bases and J 4 bases, leaving 14 bases between the germline ends. There are 16 residues in the CDR3. Germline CDR1 is KGHSH and CDR2 is LQKENI. The CDR3 region has the DNA TGTGCCAGCTCACCAATGGTAGCGGAGACCACCGGGGAGCTGTTTTTT. Its protein is CASSPMVAETTGELFF.

This chain joins TRBV7-2 and TRBJ2-5, with a possible D match to TRBD1 (6 bases). Between the trimmed V and J ends, which lost 5 bases and 5 bases, there was a span of 12 bases. Germline V lookup: CDR1 SGHTA, CDR2 FQGNSA. The CDR3 totals 13 residues. CDR3 nucleotides: TGTGCCAGCAGCCCAGGGGTCGTGGAGACCCAGTACTTC. Translation: CASSPGVVETQYF.

The chain has TRBV6-1 and TRBJ2-6, with unresolved D. The germline CDR1 and CDR2 sequences are MNHNS and SASEGT. The CDR3 length is 13 residues. The V end lost 8 bases, the J end lost 2 bases, and 7 bases lay between the germline ends. CDR3 in DNA: TGTGCCAGCTTTCCGGCTGGGGCCAACGTCCTGACTTTC. Translating it yields CASFPAGANVLTF.

This clone has more than one count but fewer than ten. The chain carries TRBV19 and TRBJ2-5, with a possible D match to TRBD1 (7 bases). This CDR3 region has 14 residues. Trimming took off 6 bases at V and 4 bases at J, with 15 bases between the two ends. Per germline, CDR1 LNHDA and CDR2 SQIVND (reference sequence). CDR3 region: CASSHGQGGETQYF. CDR3 sequence (DNA): TGTGCCAGTAGCCACGGGCAGGGGGGAGAGACCCAGTACTTC. Supplemented by reference TRBV19 and TRBJ2-5, the full variable domain reads DGGITQSPKYLFRKEGQNVTLSCEQNLNHDAMYWYRQDPGQGLRLIYYSQIVNDFQKGDIAEGYSVSREKKESFPLTVTSAQKNPTAFYLCASSHGQGGETQYFGPGTRLLVL.

The chain uses TRBV28 and TRBJ1-1; D is unresolved. Trimming pared 3 bases from V and 11 bases from J, leaving 13 bases between. Germline V gives CDR1 MDHEN, CDR2 SYDVKM. The CDR3 length is 12 residues. The CDR3 loop reads CASSFGETRAFF. The CDR3 bases are TGTGCCAGCAGTTTTGGGGAAACGAGGGCTTTCTTT.

The chain has TRBV11-2 and TRBJ2-2, with a weak D call TRBD2 (6 bases). The germline V gene encodes CDR1 SGHAT and CDR2 FQNNGV. The CDR3 covers 17 residues. The ends were cut back, 3 bases at V and 1 base at J, with 15 bases in the middle. Written as DNA, the CDR3 is TGTGCCAGCAGCTTGATTCTCCGGAGGGTGAACACCGGGGAGCTGTTTTTT. Translated, it gives CASSLILRRVNTGELFF.

In DNA, the CDR3 is TGTGCCAGCAGCCCGTATAACAGGGGTCTGTATAGCAATCAGCCCCAGCATTTT. Its translation: CASSPYNRGLYSNQPQHF. The chain employs TRBV7-2 and TRBJ1-5; 7 bases fit TRBD1. The germline V gene encodes CDR1 SGHTA and CDR2 FQGNSA. After removal of 5 bases from V and 0 bases from J, the junction contained 13 bases not matched to a gene. This CDR3 comprises 18 residues. The whole variable domain, filled in from reference TRBV7-2 and TRBJ1-5, reads GAGVSQSPSNKVTEKGKDVELRCDPISGHTALYWYRQSLGQGLEFLIYFQGNSAPDKSGLPSDRFSAERTGGSVSTLTIQRTQQEDSAVYLCASSPYNRGLYSNQPQHFGDGTRLSIL.

This chain joins TRBV21-1 and TRBJ1-2. TRBV21-1 is a known pseudogene. This CDR3 contains 16 residues. The DNA for the CDR3 is TGTGCCAGCAGCACACTAAAGGGACCGTGGGCATATGGCTACACCTTC. Translation: CASSTLKGPWAYGYTF.

This chain joins TRBV7-8 and TRBJ2-7; 9 nucleotides line up with TRBD2. The CDR3 runs to 18 residues. The ends lost 1 base at V and 3 bases at J; junction bases unmatched: 13. CDR1 is SGHVS and CDR2 is FQNEAQ in the germline V gene. The CDR3 DNA reads TGTGCCAGCAGCTTAGTTAGCGGGGGAACGACTAGTTTCTACGAGCAGTACTTC. It specifies CASSLVSGGTTSFYEQYF.

This clone was seen a handful of times. The same CDR3 is also encoded by other DNA sequences in this sample. The chain links TRBV9 to TRBJ1-1; D is unresolved. Trimming stripped 0 bases from V and 0 bases from J, with 3 bases between. This CDR3 has 13 amino acids. Germline V gene data show CDR1 as SGDLS and CDR2 as YYNGEE. The CDR3 nucleotides are TGTGCCAGCAGCGTAGGCATGAACACTGAAGCTTTCTTT. Amino acid sequence: CASSVGMNTEAFF.

There are a few counts of this clone. The chain links TRBV4-3 to TRBJ2-4; weak D call: TRBD2 (6 bases). Trimming shortened V by 2 bases and J by 7 bases, and 15 bases separated the two germline ends. This CDR3 is built from 15 residues. Germline CDR1 LGHNA, CDR2 YSLEER. Here the CDR3 reads CASSQLGTPVNIQYF. The CDR3 nucleotides are TGCGCCAGCAGCCAACTCGGGACTCCTGTGAACATTCAGTACTTC.

This chain joins TRBV29-1 and TRBJ2-1, with 9 bases that match TRBD2. This CDR3 spans 14 amino acids. V shed 7 bases, J shed 0 bases, and the junction held 4 bases outside the gene matches. Germline-derived CDR1 and CDR2 are SQVTM and ANQGSEA. CDR3 bases: TGCAGCGCCCTTAGCGGGAGCTCCTACAATGAGCAGTTCTTC. Its protein is CSALSGSSYNEQFF.

The gene calls are TRBV7-9 and TRBJ2-5; unclear D gene. The germline CDR1 and CDR2 sequences are SEHNR and FQNEAQ (reference sequence). This CDR3 region has 17 residues. V lost 5 bases, J lost 3 bases, and 22 bases lay in between. CDR3 region: CASSHLDRNGVKETQYF. In nucleotides, the CDR3 is TGTGCCAGCAGCCACCTGGACCGGAATGGGGTTAAAGAGACCCAGTACTTC.

This clone was recorded a few times. The genes are TRBV7-6 and TRBJ1-3; the D is unclear. This CDR3 is 15 amino acids long. Trimming took off 1 base at V and 2 bases at J, with 9 bases between the two ends. Germline CDR1 SGHVS, CDR2 FNYEAQ. The CDR3, as DNA: TGTGCCAGCAGCTTAGGTTATCTCCCTGGAAACACCATATATTTT. The encoded protein is CASSLGYLPGNTIYF.

This clone was observed a handful of times. The V and J genes are TRBV7-9 and TRBJ2-1, with D maybe TRBD2 (5 bases). The germline V gene encodes CDR1 SEHNR and CDR2 FQNEAQ (reference sequence). The V end was cut by 5 bases, the J end by 10 bases, with 12 bases between. The CDR3 runs to 12 residues. This chain's CDR3 is CASSPRAREQFF. The CDR3 nucleotides are TGTGCCAGCAGCCCGAGGGCGCGCGAGCAGTTCTTC. Filled out from reference TRBV7-9 and TRBJ2-1, the complete variable domain reads DTGVSQNPRHKITKRGQNVTFRCDPISEHNRLYWYRQTLGQGPEFLTYFQNEAQLEKSRLLSDRFSAERPKGSFSTLEIQRTEQGDSAMYLCASSPRAREQFFGPGTRLTVL.

This clone was counted between two and nine times. The same CDR3 can be traced to other DNA sequences in this sample. The chain has TRBV4-3 and TRBJ2-1; 11 bases match TRBD2. The junction had 2 bases not matched to a gene; V was cut back by 1 base and J by 0 bases. Germline V gene data show CDR1 as LGHNA and CDR2 as YSLEER. The CDR3 totals 17 residues. The CDR3 DNA sequence: TGCGCCAGCAGCCAAGGACTAGCGGGGAGCTCCTACAATGAGCAGTTCTTC. This codes for CASSQGLAGSSYNEQFF.

This clone was detected once. The chain carries TRBV5-1 and TRBJ2-5, with 9 positions matching TRBD1. Looked up from germline, CDR1 is SGHRS and CDR2 is YFSETQ. The V segment lost 4 bases and the J segment 5 bases; nucleotides outside the gene matches: 6. The CDR3 consists of 14 residues. In DNA, the CDR3 is TGCGCCAGCAGCCAGGGGACAGGGTGGGAGACCCAGTACTTC. This gives the protein CASSQGTGWETQYF.

This clone was detected once. The V and J genes are TRBV9 and TRBJ1-4; 8 positions agree with TRBD1. V shed 0 bases and J 3 bases; nucleotides not matched to a gene: 4. The CDR3 is 16 amino acids. CDR1 is SGDLS and CDR2 is YYNGEE in the germline V gene. The CDR3 reads CASSVGQGLSNEKLFF. DNA of the CDR3: TGTGCCAGCAGCGTAGGACAGGGGCTATCTAATGAAAAACTGTTTTTT.

This clone came up a few times. Other nucleotide sequences in the sample specify the same CDR3. The chain links TRBV28 to TRBJ2-7, with TRBD1 matching 7 bases. With V trimmed by 1 base and J by 7 bases, 1 base remained unmatched. This CDR3 spans 12 amino acids. CDR1 is MDHEN, CDR2 SYDVKM, per germline. Here the CDR3 reads CASSLSTGEQYF. Written as DNA, the CDR3 is TGTGCCAGCAGTTTATCGACAGGGGAGCAGTACTTC.

Only a few counts were recorded for this clone. The chain combines TRBV7-9 with TRBJ1-1; the D gene is possibly TRBD1 (5 bases). CDR1 and CDR2 (germline): SEHNR, FQNEAQ (reference sequence). The length of the CDR3 is 13 residues. V dropped 5 bases and J dropped 10 bases, with 17 bases sitting between them. The CDR3 here is CASSALIRDSAFF. CDR3 nucleotide sequence: TGTGCCAGCAGCGCCTTAATCAGGGATTCAGCTTTCTTT.

V usage is TRBV4-2 and J usage is TRBJ2-1; TRBD2 agrees at 11 bases. The CDR3 is 16 amino acids. CDR1 and CDR2 (germline): LGHNA, YNFKEQ. Losses at the gene ends were 3 bases for V and 4 bases for J; bases not matched to a gene: 5. The CDR3 loop reads CASSHYTSGRYNEQFF. The DNA of the CDR3 is TGTGCCAGCAGCCATTACACTAGCGGGAGATACAATGAGCAGTTCTTC.

The chain has TRBV7-3 and TRBJ2-4; 7 bases match TRBD2. The CDR3 spans 12 residues. The V gene's germline CDR1 is SGHTA and CDR2 FQGTGA. V was clipped by 8 bases and J by 12 bases; unmatched bases: 10. The CDR3 region is CASSSQRGDQYF. DNA of the CDR3: TGTGCCAGCTCGTCGCAGCGGGGAGATCAGTACTTC.

The rearrangement links TRBV28 to TRBJ2-7, with 12 bases aligning to TRBD2. Germline V gives CDR1 MDHEN, CDR2 SYDVKM. Losses at the gene ends were 5 bases for V and 5 bases for J; bases not matched to a gene: 13. The CDR3 contains 17 residues. For the CDR3, the DNA is TGTGCCAGCAGTCCCGGTATTCGACTAGCGGGAGCCGACGAGCAGTACTTC. Amino acids: CASSPGIRLAGADEQYF.

This clone has just a few counts. In the same sample, other DNA sequences code for this CDR3. This chain joins TRBV6-6 and TRBJ1-2, with D possibly TRBD1 on 5 matching bases. Deletions cut 0 bases from V and 3 bases from J, with 5 bases between. Germline V gene sequence: CDR1 MNHNY, CDR2 SVGAGI (reference sequence). This CDR3 is 13 amino acids long. The CDR3 nucleotides are TGTGCCAGCAGTTACTCGACAGACTATGGCTACACCTTC. Translated: CASSYSTDYGYTF.

The CDR3 DNA sequence: TGTGCCAGTAGTCAGGCTGGGACAGGGCCTTACGAGCAGTACTTC. Its protein is CASSQAGTGPYEQYF. This rearrangement joins TRBV19 to TRBJ2-7; 9 positions agree with TRBD1. J gave up 4 bases and V 5 bases, and 9 bases lay outside the gene matches. Germline assignment: CDR1 LNHDA and CDR2 SQIVND (reference sequence). This CDR3 comprises 15 residues.

The rearrangement joins TRBV5-1 to TRBJ1-4, with no clear D. Germline CDR1 is SGHRS and CDR2 is YFSETQ. V was cut by 4 bases and J by 5 bases, with 12 bases left in between. CDR3 size: 14 residues. CDR3 sequence: CASSRDRPNEKLFF. The CDR3 DNA sequence: TGCGCCAGCAGCCGTGACCGACCGAATGAAAAACTGTTTTTT.

This clone showed up just a few times. V usage is TRBV18 and J usage is TRBJ2-3; 9 bases match TRBD1. The V segment lost 5 bases and the J segment 3 bases; nucleotides outside the gene matches: 3. From germline, CDR1 is KGHSH and CDR2 LQKENI. The CDR3 totals 14 residues. This CDR3 reads CASSAGTGTDTQYF. The CDR3 nucleotides are TGTGCCAGCTCAGCCGGGACAGGGACAGATACGCAGTATTTT.

This clone has only a few counts. The genes are TRBV7-3 and TRBJ2-1; 7 positions agree with TRBD2. Trimming took 3 bases from V and 5 from J; bases not matched to a gene: 7. The germline gives CDR1 SGHTA, CDR2 FQGTGA. CDR3 length: 15 residues. CDR3 nucleotide sequence: TGTGCCAGCAGCTTGACCGGGACTATCAACAATGAGCAGTTCTTC. This sequence encodes CASSLTGTINNEQFF.

The chain combines TRBV5-8 with TRBJ2-6; D gene ambiguous. CDR1 and CDR2 (germline): SGHTS, YDEGEE. CDR3 size: 15 residues. V lost 0 bases to trimming and J lost 4 bases, with 8 bases between them. The CDR3 bases are TGTGCCAGCAGCTTGGACCAGGCGGGGGCCAACGTCCTGACTTTC. It specifies CASSLDQAGANVLTF.